The 30 T cell receptor beta chains reported below all come from one sample, sequenced in a study of T-cell reconstitution after alpha-beta-depleted transplantation in children. Preparing the TCRbeta library involved the use of unique molecular identifiers. In TCRdb, the PCR reads were re-called with MiXCR into one record per CDR3 protein. Of hundreds of thousands of distinct CDR3 sequences in the sample, over 9.5% were seen once. The sequences come from PBMCs, collected before TCRalphabeta/CD19-depleted stem cell transplant. These receptors all come from a child aged 2 to 10 with inherited bone marrow failure, due to receive a stem cell transplant.

This clonotype was found many times. This chain uses TRBV4-3 with TRBJ1-2; D might be TRBD1 (6 bases). Germline CDR1 and CDR2: LGHNA and YSLEER. The germline V and J ends were trimmed by 3 bases and 2 bases, with 10 bases remaining between them. This CDR3 is 14 amino acids long. The CDR3 is CASSQDTGNYGYTF. The CDR3 DNA reads as TGCGCCAGCAGCCAGGACACAGGGAACTATGGCTACACCTTC.

This clonotype was observed many times. At one boundary the junction diverges from the germline segment, which might be a read error. The chain combines TRBV25-1 with TRBJ2-3; TRBD2 matches at 9 bases. This CDR3 is built from 17 residues. CDR1 is MGHDK, CDR2 SYGVNS, per germline. The chain's CDR3 is CASSESKSGRTTDTHYF. As DNA, the CDR3 is TGTGCCAGCAGTGAATCCAAAAGCGGGAGGACCACAGATACGCATTATTTT.

Ten or more counts support this clonotype. This chain uses TRBV28 with TRBJ1-5; D gene uncertain. CDR3 length equals 11 residues. Trimming took off 4 bases at V and 7 bases at J, with 5 bases between the two ends. The germline CDR1 and CDR2 sequences are MDHEN and SYDVKM. The CDR3 spells CASSSKQPQHF. Here the CDR3 DNA reads TGTGCCAGCAGTTCGAAACAGCCCCAGCATTTT.

This clonotype has just a few counts. The V and J genes are TRBV20-1 and TRBJ1-5, with D possibly being TRBD1 (6 bases). This CDR3 has 15 amino acids. The germline CDR1 and CDR2 sequences are DFQATT and SNEGSKA (reference sequence). The V gene lost 3 bases and the J gene lost 3 bases, with 15 bases spanning the gap. This chain's CDR3 is CSASVIGQFNQPQHF. CDR3 sequence (DNA): TGCAGTGCTAGCGTGATCGGACAGTTCAATCAGCCCCAGCATTTT.

This clonotype appeared many times. The CDR3 protein is CASSPIDEQYF. Written as DNA, the CDR3 is TGTGCCAGCAGCCCAATCGACGAGCAGTACTTC. The V call is TRBV2, the J call TRBJ2-7; no firm D call. V was pared by 6 bases and J by 5 bases, with 8 bases between. CDR1 and CDR2 (germline): SNHLY, FYNNEI. CDR3 length: 11 residues. Using reference TRBV2 and TRBJ2-7 for the parts outside the CDR3, the full variable domain is EPEVTQTPSHQVTQMGQEVILRCVPISNHLYFYWYRQILGQKVEFLVSFYNNEISEKSEIFDDQFSVERPDGSNFTLKIRSTKLEDSAMYFCASSPIDEQYFGPGTRLTVT.

This clonotype was seen ten or more times. The rearrangement uses TRBV10-3 and TRBJ2-2; 12 bases fit TRBD2. V lost 8 bases and J lost 4; bases outside the gene matches: 5. Per the germline V gene, CDR1 is ENHRY and CDR2 is SYGVKD. The CDR3 runs 15 residues. CDR3 amino acids: CAIAPSGRATGELFF. CDR3 nucleotides: TGTGCCATCGCTCCTAGCGGGAGGGCCACCGGGGAGCTGTTTTTT.

This clonotype turned up a few times. J is TRBJ2-3 and V is TRBV5-4, with a weak D call TRBD2 (6 bases). With 0 bases removed from V and 4 bases from J, the gap between germline ends came to 9 bases. This CDR3 region has 14 residues. CDR1 and CDR2 from the germline V gene are SGHNT and YYREEE (reference sequence). DNA of the CDR3: TGTGCCAGCAGCTTGGCTCCGGGGGCAGATACGCAGTATTTT. This encodes CASSLAPGADTQYF.

The chain is built from TRBV28 and TRBJ2-5; 8 bases match TRBD1. Per germline, CDR1 MDHEN and CDR2 SYDVKM. The CDR3 length is 16 residues. The J segment lost 0 bases and the V segment lost 5 bases, leaving 8 bases of the junction unmatched. The CDR3 DNA reads TGTGCCAGCAGTCCGAGGACAGGGATTCACCAAGAGACCCAGTACTTC. It specifies CASSPRTGIHQETQYF.

This clonotype was counted ten times or more. The V call is TRBV20-1, the J call TRBJ1-6; 8 positions match TRBD1. CDR1 is DFQATT, CDR2 SNEGSKA, per germline (reference sequence). The CDR3 is 15 amino acids. After removal of 6 bases from V and 10 bases from J, the junction contained 14 bases not matched to a gene. This chain's CDR3 is CSARQGATYVSPLHF. The DNA for the CDR3 is TGCAGTGCGCGGCAGGGGGCGACTTACGTCTCACCCCTCCACTTT.

In this sample, this clonotype turned up many times. V usage is TRBV5-1 and J usage is TRBJ2-3, with 9 bases that match TRBD2. Looked up from germline, CDR1 is SGHRS and CDR2 is YFSETQ. CDR3 length: 16 residues. With V trimmed by 3 bases and J by 3 bases, 8 bases remained unmatched. The CDR3 reads CASSSGTSYETDTQYF. CDR3 coding DNA: TGCGCCAGCAGCTCTGGGACTAGCTATGAGACAGATACGCAGTATTTT.

Comment on this clonotype: This may be a read error: a much more frequent sequence differs by one nucleotide. The rearrangement joins TRBV12-3 or TRBV12-4 to TRBJ2-3, with D uncertain. The length of the CDR3 is 16 residues. V lost 0 bases, J lost 2 bases, and 12 bases lay in between. The CDR3 coding sequence is TGTGCCAGCAGTTTAGCAGGACGGTCCGCCACAGATACGCAGTATTTT. Translation: CASSLAGRSATDTQYF.

This chain joins TRBV11-2 and TRBJ2-5, with D perhaps matching TRBD2 (5 bases). The CDR3 length is 17 residues. V lost 2 bases and J 0 bases, leaving 16 bases between the germline ends. Germline V lookup: CDR1 SGHAT, CDR2 FQNNGV. CDR3 in DNA: TGTGCCAGCAGCTTAATCGGCGGGCACAAGTACCAAGAGACCCAGTACTTC. This codes for CASSLIGGHKYQETQYF.

This clonotype was recorded at least ten times. The gene calls are TRBV4-3 and TRBJ2-1; possibly TRBD1 or TRBD2 for D (5 bases each). This CDR3 has 15 residues. V was shortened by 3 bases and J by 10 bases, with 19 bases between the two germline ends. The germline V gene encodes CDR1 LGHNA and CDR2 YSLEER. CDR3 nucleotides: TGCGCCAGCAGCCACCTTACCGGGACCCCTGGGGAGCAGTTCTTC. Translation: CASSHLTGTPGEQFF.

Of note for this clonotype: The CDR3 does not end in the conserved phenylalanine or tryptophan, so this is likely a read error. The chain employs TRBV4-2 and TRBJ2-7; tentatively, D is TRBD2 (7 bases). The ends were cut back, 0 bases at V and 3 bases at J, with 15 bases in the middle. Germline-derived CDR1 and CDR2 are LGHNA and YNFKEQ. The CDR3 spans 16 residues. The CDR3 DNA is TGTGCCAGCAGCCAAGATACAGGCGGGGGCGGCTACGAGCAGTACTCC. Amino acid sequence: CASSQDTGGGGYEQYS.

In this sample, this clonotype turned up many times. The V and J genes are TRBV12-3 or TRBV12-4 and TRBJ2-5; 7 nucleotides align to TRBD1. The V segment lost 3 bases and the J segment 2 bases; nucleotides outside the gene matches: 3. CDR3 size: 14 residues. The CDR3 bases are TGTGCCAGCAGTTTCGGGACAGCACAAGAGACCCAGTACTTC. Translated, it gives CASSFGTAQETQYF.

J is TRBJ2-6 and V is TRBV11-2, with 7 bases fitting TRBD1. Per germline, CDR1 SGHAT and CDR2 FQNNGV. V lost 4 bases to trimming and J lost 0 bases; unmatched junction nucleotides: 6. This CDR3 region has 17 residues. The CDR3 DNA reads as TGTGCCAGCAGCTCATGGACAGGTTTCTCTGGGGCCAACGTCCTGACTTTC. Translated, it gives CASSSWTGFSGANVLTF.

This clonotype was seen repeatedly, ten times or more. The chain joins TRBV2 to TRBJ2-7; D might be TRBD1 or TRBD2, each matching 6 bases. Germline CDR1 SNHLY, CDR2 FYNNEI. This CDR3 is built from 16 residues. Trimming cost V 6 bases and J 0 bases, with 18 bases left between them. In nucleotides, the CDR3 is TGTGCCAGCAGATACGGGGGCAGAACGAGCTCCTACGAGCAGTACTTC. It yields the protein CASRYGGRTSSYEQYF.

This clonotype has at least ten counts. The V and J genes are TRBV29-1 and TRBJ2-1; 8 bases are shared with TRBD2. Germline trimming cut 7 bases from V and 8 bases from J; bases unmatched to any gene: 16. CDR1 and CDR2 (germline): SQVTM, ANQGSEA. The CDR3 has 15 residues. CDR3 in DNA: TGCAGCGCTGGTTTTATGGCGGGAGGAGGGGATGAGCAGTTCTTC. It yields the protein CSAGFMAGGGDEQFF.

This clonotype has a count of ten or more. The chain uses TRBV29-1 and TRBJ2-2; D remains unclear. In germline, CDR1 is SQVTM, CDR2 ANQGSEA. V gave up 4 bases and J gave up 7 bases, with 4 bases separating them. The CDR3 has 10 residues. CDR3 in amino acids: CSVGDGELFF. The CDR3 DNA reads as TGCAGCGTTGGTGACGGGGAGCTGTTTTTT.

This clonotype was detected ten times or more. The chain is built from TRBV7-2 and TRBJ2-5; D remains unclear. The CDR3 length is 15 residues. Trimming pared 3 bases from V and 2 bases from J, leaving 13 bases between. CDR1 is SGHTA, CDR2 FQGNSA, per germline. The CDR3 here is CASSFGWADQETQYF. In DNA form, the CDR3 reads TGTGCCAGCAGCTTTGGTTGGGCGGATCAAGAGACCCAGTACTTC.

This clonotype appeared many times. The chain combines TRBV19 with TRBJ2-7, with D possibly TRBD2 on 5 matching bases. The CDR3 has 14 amino acids. V was cut by 8 bases and J by 3 bases, with 17 bases left in between. CDR1 is LNHDA and CDR2 is SQIVND in the germline V gene (reference sequence). CDR3 coding DNA: TGTGCCAGTTCCGAGGGTAGATGGGGCTACGAGCAGTACTTC. This encodes CASSEGRWGYEQYF.

The sample holds a few counts of this clonotype. The chain carries TRBV29-1 and TRBJ2-7, with D perhaps TRBD2 (7 bases). Germline V gene sequence: CDR1 SQVTM, CDR2 ANQGSEA. The CDR3 covers 14 residues. With 4 bases removed from V and 7 bases from J, the gap between germline ends came to 20 bases. CDR3 in DNA: TGCAGCGTTGTTGGGGGGGCGCGCCCAGGGGAGCAGTACTTC. Its protein is CSVVGGARPGEQYF.

This clonotype occurred many times. V is TRBV7-2 and J is TRBJ1-4; maybe TRBD1 (6 bases). Germline-derived CDR1 and CDR2 are SGHTA and FQGNSA. This CDR3 is built from 15 residues. Deletions cut 4 bases from V and 6 bases from J, with 15 bases between. The CDR3 spells CASSSWGQWDEKLFF. CDR3 DNA sequence: TGTGCCAGCAGCTCGTGGGGGCAGTGGGATGAAAAACTGTTTTTT.

This clonotype was recorded many times. The rearrangement joins TRBV29-1 to TRBJ2-7, with no clear D. Germline loops: CDR1 SQVTM, CDR2 ANQGSEA. The V gene lost 6 bases and the J gene lost 3 bases, with 6 bases spanning the gap. The CDR3 sequence is 10 residues long. CDR3 protein: CSVLGYEQYF. The CDR3 bases are TGCAGCGTATTGGGCTACGAGCAGTACTTC.

In this sample, this clonotype turned up many times. This chain links TRBV21-1 with TRBJ2-4; the D call in the table, TRBD1, was not verified against the DNA. TRBV21-1 counts as a pseudogene. This CDR3 has 16 amino acids. The CDR3 spells CASRLPGTGKGNIQYF. In nucleotides, the CDR3 is TGTGCCAGCAGACTTCCCGGGACAGGGAAGGGAAACATTCAGTACTTC.

The CDR3 reads CASSLRRWTQETQYF. CDR3 nucleotide sequence: TGTGCCAGCAGCTTAAGGCGGTGGACACAAGAGACCCAGTACTTC. V is TRBV7-2 and J is TRBJ2-5, with TRBD1 as a possible D gene (5 bases). The V end was cut by 2 bases, the J end by 2 bases, with 12 bases between. This CDR3 is 15 amino acids long. CDR1 is SGHTA, CDR2 FQGNSA, per germline.

The table lists this clonotype with many counts. The chain links TRBV12-3 or TRBV12-4 to TRBJ2-1, with 7 bases that match TRBD2. Germline trimming cut 10 bases from V and 5 bases from J; bases unmatched to any gene: 14. The length of the CDR3 is 15 residues. In DNA form, the CDR3 reads TGTGCCACCAAGGGAGGGAACCAAATTAACAATGAGCAGTTCTTC. Protein: CATKGGNQINNEQFF.

V usage is TRBV6-5 and J usage is TRBJ2-3; no firm D call. Germline CDR1 is MNHEY and CDR2 is SVGAGI. The V end was cut by 6 bases, the J end by 6 bases, with 7 bases between. The CDR3 totals 11 residues. CDR3 sequence: CASSAWDTQYF. The CDR3 nucleotides read TGTGCCAGCAGCGCATGGGATACGCAGTATTTT.

This clonotype was counted many times. This chain joins TRBV20-1 and TRBJ2-7; weak D call: TRBD2 (5 bases). The CDR3 is 13 amino acids. Trimming took 5 bases from V and 2 from J, leaving 13 bases between them. Germline V gene data show CDR1 as DFQATT and CDR2 as SNEGSKA (reference sequence). CDR3 residues: CSARHGITYEQYF. The CDR3 nucleotides are TGCAGTGCTCGGCACGGGATTACCTACGAGCAGTACTTC.

This clonotype occurred a few times. The V call is TRBV4-3, the J call TRBJ2-7; 9 nucleotides align to TRBD1. The CDR3 loop spans 14 amino acids. J gave up 6 bases and V 4 bases, and 7 bases lay outside the gene matches. Germline CDR1 and CDR2: LGHNA and YSLEER. The CDR3 spells CASSLLWGQGEQYF. Written as DNA, the CDR3 is TGCGCCAGCAGCCTCCTCTGGGGACAGGGCGAGCAGTACTTC.